This T cell receptor beta chain was observed in a study of T cell repertoires in cytomegalovirus infection. Study-level points and caveats: People with CMV and the relevant HLA were identified by cumulative public TCR beta family frequency. Clonotypes of TCR beta that were HLA-C-restricted and CMV-specific dominated the ex vivo response.

This clonotype was seen a handful of times. Its antigen is currently unknown. V was cut by 5 bases and J by 5 bases, with 7 bases left in between. This CDR3 has 12 residues. Germline V gives CDR1 LGHDT, CDR2 YNNKEL (reference sequence). TCRdb re-analysed the reads in MiXCR, keeping a single row per CDR3 protein. Of some 400,000 distinct CDR3 sequences listed, approximately 33% are singletons. Sequencing was performed on PBMCs. V is TRBV3-1 and J is TRBJ1-5; D is ambiguous. The TCR was taken from a human donor in good health (CMV status not recorded). Some clones in this sample may be carry-over from other donors' samples. The CDR3 DNA reads as TGTGCCAGCAGCTCTCCTTATCAGCCCCAGCATTTT. Protein product: CASSSPYQPQHF.